The 32 T cell receptor beta chains below were found in one sample sequenced in a study of blood T cell repertoires in COVID-19. The protocol was immunoSEQ multiplex PCR, while the TCRdb copy is restricted to in-frame clones and leaves out a portion. The sample consists of 210,000 or so clones, 80% to 90% of them appearing once. Sequencing was performed on PBMCs or T cells enriched from blood (not recorded which). These receptor sequences come from a woman aged 45-65 years who had been exposed to COVID-19.

The gene calls are TRBV6-2 or TRBV6-3 and TRBJ1-5; 10 nucleotides line up with TRBD1. The CDR3 is made up of 17 amino acids. Germline CDR1 and CDR2: MNHEY and SVGEGT. Trimming cost V 2 bases and J 6 bases; bases outside gene matches: 10. The CDR3: CASSYGTGAFRSQPQHF. CDR3 sequence (DNA): TGTGCCAGCAGTTACGGGACAGGGGCCTTCCGGAGTCAGCCCCAGCATTTT.

The chain recombines TRBV5-4 with TRBJ1-1, with 8 bases identical to TRBD1. The CDR3 extends over 15 amino acids. The trim removed 1 base at V and 1 base at J, leaving 3 bases unmatched. Germline loops: CDR1 SGHNT, CDR2 YYREEE (reference sequence). In nucleotides, the CDR3 is TGTGCCAGCAGCTTGACAGGGACAGGGAACACTGAAGCTTTCTTT. Translated, it gives CASSLTGTGNTEAFF.

The chain uses TRBV11-2 and TRBJ1-1; D is undetermined. V was cut by 3 bases and J by 3 bases, with 11 bases left in between. Germline V CDR1 and CDR2: SGHAT, FQNNGV. The CDR3 is 14 residues long. The CDR3 sequence is CASSFRRRYTEAFF. The DNA of the CDR3 is TGTGCCAGCAGCTTCAGACGGAGATACACTGAAGCTTTCTTT.

The chain carries TRBV18 and TRBJ2-6; 8 nucleotides line up with TRBD1. The V gene end was trimmed by 3 bases and the J gene end by 4 bases; junction bases not matched to a gene: 5. The CDR3 is 16 residues long. Germline CDR1 KGHSH, CDR2 LQKENI. CDR3 amino acids: CASSPTTGAGANVLTF. The CDR3 DNA reads TGTGCCAGCTCACCTACGACAGGGGCCGGGGCCAACGTCCTGACTTTC.

The chain has TRBV27 and TRBJ2-3, with D tentatively TRBD2 (6 bases). CDR3 length: 11 amino acids. V lost 10 bases and J lost 5, with 10 bases in between. Germline loops: CDR1 MNHEY, CDR2 SMNVEV (reference sequence). This CDR3 is CATHGGDTQYF. Here the CDR3 DNA reads TGTGCCACCCACGGGGGAGATACGCAGTATTTT.

V gene TRBV3-1 (or the pseudogene TRBV3-2) combines with J gene TRBJ1-5, with unresolved D. CDR3 length: 16 amino acids. Looked up from germline, CDR1 is LGHDT and CDR2 is YNNKEL (reference sequence). V dropped 1 base and J dropped 4 bases, with 14 bases sitting between them. This CDR3 reads CASSQGTPARNQPQHF. The CDR3, as DNA: TGTGCCAGCAGCCAAGGGACTCCGGCCAGAAATCAGCCCCAGCATTTT.

The V call is TRBV28, the J call TRBJ1-1; a weak D match, TRBD1 (5 bases). Germline values: CDR1 MDHEN, CDR2 SYDVKM. Trimming cost V 7 bases and J 9 bases, with 24 bases left between them. This CDR3 spans 15 amino acids. This CDR3 reads CASTQSWHFRVQAFF. CDR3 DNA: TGTGCCAGCACTCAAAGTTGGCACTTCAGGGTCCAAGCTTTCTTT.

This clone was seen a single time. The V and J genes are TRBV5-1 and TRBJ1-1; 7 nucleotides agree with TRBD1. V lost 2 bases, J lost 1 base, and 2 bases stayed unmatched. This CDR3 has 14 residues. Germline V CDR1 and CDR2: SGHRS, YFSETQ. The CDR3: CASSFRQGNTEAFF. The CDR3 DNA follows: TGCGCCAGCAGCTTTAGACAGGGGAACACTGAAGCTTTCTTT.

V is TRBV19 and J is TRBJ1-1; tentative D call: TRBD1 (5 bases). The CDR3 loop spans 14 amino acids. Trimming shortened V by 3 bases and J by 2 bases, and 10 bases separated the two germline ends. Germline V gene lookup returns CDR1 LNHDA and CDR2 SQIVND (reference sequence). The CDR3 region is CASSMAGPNTEAFF. CDR3 in DNA: TGTGCCAGTAGTATGGCGGGACCCAACACTGAAGCTTTCTTT.

The J gene is TRBJ2-5, the V gene TRBV29-1; tentatively, D is TRBD2 (6 bases). The germline V gene has CDR1 SQVTM and CDR2 ANQGSEA. With 7 bases removed from V and 3 bases from J, the gap between germline ends came to 9 bases. CDR3 size: 11 residues. CDR3 sequence reads: CSGAGKETQYF. The CDR3 bases are TGCAGCGGGGCGGGAAAAGAGACCCAGTACTTC.

Only a few counts were recorded for this clone. The chain couples TRBV6-1 to TRBJ2-7; a weak D match, TRBD1 (6 bases). V shed 2 bases and J shed 6 bases, with 11 bases lying between them. The CDR3 consists of 13 residues. Germline CDR1 is MNHNS and CDR2 is SASEGT. CDR3 coding DNA: TGTGCCAGCAGTGAATTTGTACAGGGCGAGCAGTACTTC. This gives the protein CASSEFVQGEQYF.

V is TRBV5-1 and J is TRBJ2-1; TRBD2 agrees at 9 bases. This CDR3 has 17 residues. Looked up from germline, CDR1 is SGHRS and CDR2 is YFSETQ. Unmatched junction bases numbered 18, after V lost 6 bases and J lost 8 bases. The CDR3 nucleotides read TGCGCCAGCACCCCGTCTTTAGCGGGGGTCCCCTCTCATGAGCAGTTCTTC. It specifies CASTPSLAGVPSHEQFF. Drawing the rest from reference TRBV5-1 and TRBJ2-1, the complete variable domain is KAGVTQTPRYLIKTRGQQVTLSCSPISGHRSVSWYQQTPGQGLQFLFEYFSETQRNKGNFPGRFSGRQFSNSRSEMNVSTLELGDSALYLCASTPSLAGVPSHEQFFGPGTRLTVL.

V is TRBV3-1 (or the pseudogene TRBV3-2) and J is TRBJ1-1; TRBD1 is a possible D gene (6 bases). This CDR3 contains 15 residues. Trimming stripped 4 bases from V and 0 bases from J, with 12 bases between. Looked up from germline, CDR1 is LGHDT and CDR2 is YNNKEL (reference sequence). The CDR3 region has the DNA TGTGCCAGCAGCCGGGGGACACCCATGAACACTGAAGCTTTCTTT. Translated: CASSRGTPMNTEAFF.

The chain recombines TRBV7-2 with TRBJ1-1; 7 nucleotides line up with TRBD1. The J segment lost 10 bases and the V segment lost 2 bases, leaving 10 bases of the junction unmatched. CDR1 is SGHTA, CDR2 FQGNSA, per germline. The CDR3 runs 14 residues. The CDR3, as DNA: TGTGCCAGCAGCTTACCGACAGGGCGGTCTAGAGCTTTCTTT. It is translated as CASSLPTGRSRAFF.

This sequence joins TRBV7-8 and TRBJ1-2, with 11 bases matching TRBD1. Germline CDR1 is SGHVS and CDR2 is FQNEAQ. The V gene end was trimmed by 5 bases and the J gene end by 2 bases; junction bases not matched to a gene: 7. The CDR3 extends over 16 amino acids. The DNA for the CDR3 is TGTGCCAGCAGCCACTGGGACAGGGGGGGAAACTATGGCTACACCTTC. This encodes CASSHWDRGGNYGYTF.

J is TRBJ2-7 and V is TRBV7-2; D is unclear. CDR3 length: 14 residues. Trimming pared 6 bases from V and 0 bases from J, leaving 12 bases between. Germline V CDR1 and CDR2: SGHTA, FQGNSA. The CDR3 is CASSGVPSSYEQYF. CDR3 in DNA: TGTGCCAGCAGTGGAGTTCCCAGCTCCTACGAGCAGTACTTC.

The V call is TRBV2, the J call TRBJ1-1; D may be TRBD1 (5 bases). The CDR3 spans 13 residues. V lost 7 bases to trimming and J lost 4 bases, with 13 bases between them. From germline, CDR1 is SNHLY and CDR2 FYNNEI. Written as DNA, the CDR3 is TGTGCCAGCACCGAGGAGGGGATCACTGAAGCTTTCTTT. Translated, it gives CASTEEGITEAFF.

The chain couples TRBV27 to TRBJ1-4; no firm D call. Germline-derived CDR1 and CDR2 are MNHEY and SMNVEV (reference sequence). The ends were cut back, 2 bases at V and 5 bases at J, with 24 bases in the middle. This CDR3 is 19 amino acids long. The CDR3 sequence is CASSLGPLAVHRRNEKLFF. Written as DNA, the CDR3 is TGTGCCAGCAGTTTAGGCCCCCTAGCGGTTCACCGTAGGAATGAAAAACTGTTTTTT. The full variable domain, its missing parts supplied by reference TRBV27 and TRBJ1-4, is EAQVTQNPRYLITVTGKKLTVTCSQNMNHEYMSWYRQDPGLGLRQIYYSMNVEVTDKGDVPEGYKVSRKEKRNFPLILESPSPNQTSLYFCASSLGPLAVHRRNEKLFFGSGTQLSVL.

This clone has a single count. The rearrangement links TRBV23-1 to TRBJ1-1; no clear D gene. TRBV23-1 is an ORF, with its function uncertain. The V end lost 5 bases, the J end lost 7 bases, and 11 bases lay between the germline ends. CDR3 length: 12 amino acids. The CDR3 DNA sequence: TGCGCCAGCAGTTACGGTATTATTGAAGCTTTCTTT. Encoded protein: CASSYGIIEAFF.

V is TRBV6-1 and J is TRBJ2-3; D not resolved. The V end was cut by 3 bases, the J end by 8 bases, with 9 bases between. CDR3 length: 12 amino acids. Germline V gives CDR1 MNHNS, CDR2 SASEGT. The CDR3 DNA follows: TGTGCCAGCAGTGACCCCCTCGGTACGCAGTATTTT. This encodes CASSDPLGTQYF.

This chain joins TRBV28 and TRBJ1-1, with D maybe TRBD1 (5 bases). The CDR3 loop spans 15 amino acids. V was pared by 6 bases and J by 11 bases, with 25 bases between. Germline loops: CDR1 MDHEN, CDR2 SYDVKM. Here the CDR3 reads CASRHGGRALGRAFF. Written as DNA, the CDR3 is TGTGCCAGCAGGCACGGGGGGAGGGCGCTTGGGAGGGCTTTCTTT.

The table lists this clone with a few counts. This rearrangement joins TRBV6-5 to TRBJ1-6; a possible D gene is TRBD1 (6 bases). The V gene's germline CDR1 is MNHEY and CDR2 SVGAGI. Trimming took 6 bases from V and 7 from J, leaving 13 bases between them. The CDR3 totals 14 residues. CDR3 sequence (DNA): TGTGCCAGCAGATACACAGGGTGGAATTCACCCCTCCACTTT. It encodes CASRYTGWNSPLHF.

The chain links TRBV10-3 to TRBJ1-2; 7 bases fit TRBD1. This CDR3 contains 13 residues. In germline, CDR1 is ENHRY, CDR2 SYGVKD. V trimming: 8 bases; J trimming: 4 bases; junction bases outside the gene matches: 7. Here the CDR3 reads CAISRDSGYGYTF. CDR3 coding DNA: TGTGCCATCTCCCGGGACAGCGGCTATGGCTACACCTTC.

The chain links TRBV7-3 to TRBJ1-1, with a possible D match to TRBD1 (6 bases). CDR3 length: 13 residues. V dropped 4 bases and J dropped 6 bases, with 12 bases sitting between them. Germline V gene lookup returns CDR1 SGHTA and CDR2 FQGTGA. CDR3 coding DNA: TGTGCCAGCAGCTCGAAGGGGGGGTCTGAAGCTTTCTTT. This gives the protein CASSSKGGSEAFF.

V and J are TRBV30 and TRBJ2-7, with D tentatively TRBD2 (5 bases). Germline CDR1 and CDR2: GTSNPN and SVGIG (reference sequence). This CDR3 is 13 amino acids long. Trimming took 5 bases from V and 3 from J, leaving 14 bases between them. CDR3 amino acids: CAWGGGSDYEQYF. CDR3 sequence (DNA): TGTGCCTGGGGAGGAGGATCCGACTACGAGCAGTACTTC.

The chain combines TRBV28 with TRBJ1-1; D is undetermined. The CDR3 loop spans 17 amino acids. Germline CDR1 and CDR2: MDHEN and SYDVKM. V gave up 4 bases and J gave up 0 bases, with 18 bases separating them. CDR3 nucleotide sequence: TGTGCCAGCAGTTCCTATCAAGTACGAGGGTTGAACACTGAAGCTTTCTTT. Its protein product is CASSSYQVRGLNTEAFF.

The V and J genes are TRBV7-2 and TRBJ1-5, with unresolved D. The CDR3 covers 13 residues. Trimming removed 1 base at V and 11 bases at J, with 12 bases between. In germline, CDR1 is SGHTA, CDR2 FQGNSA. The CDR3 sequence: CASSLGPPGAQHF. CDR3 bases: TGTGCCAGCAGCTTAGGCCCTCCCGGGGCCCAGCATTTT.

The V gene is TRBV6-5, the J gene TRBJ2-3; the D gene is possibly TRBD2 (5 bases). Deletions cut 0 bases from V and 5 bases from J, with 12 bases between. This CDR3 region has 15 residues. Germline V gene sequence: CDR1 MNHEY, CDR2 SVGAGI. CDR3: CASSYSRSGIDTQYF. CDR3 DNA: TGTGCCAGCAGTTACTCGAGGTCGGGGATAGATACGCAGTATTTT.

The chain joins TRBV10-3 to TRBJ1-6; weak D call: TRBD1 (6 bases). The germline V gene encodes CDR1 ENHRY and CDR2 SYGVKD. V shed 11 bases and J shed 10 bases, with 18 bases lying between them. There are 13 residues in the CDR3. The CDR3 DNA reads TGTGCCGCCCGTAGACAGGCGGAATCACCCCTCCACTTT. Translation gives CAARRQAESPLHF.

In its sample, this clone was seen a few times. The V and J genes are TRBV7-9 and TRBJ1-4; D is unresolved. The CDR3 extends over 14 amino acids. V shed 5 bases and J shed 8 bases, with 15 bases lying between them. Germline CDR1 SEHNR, CDR2 FQNEAQ (reference sequence). The CDR3 reads CASSKPPNREKLFF. The CDR3 DNA sequence: TGTGCCAGCAGCAAACCTCCAAACCGGGAAAAACTGTTTTTT.

This chain links TRBV6-5 with TRBJ1-1; no firm D call. Germline loops: CDR1 MNHEY, CDR2 SVGAGI. The CDR3 loop spans 14 amino acids. Trimming shortened V by 8 bases and J by 4 bases, and 17 bases separated the two germline ends. CDR3 sequence reads: CASYLSGVGTEAFF. The CDR3 nucleotides read TGTGCCAGCTACCTTAGCGGGGTCGGCACTGAAGCTTTCTTT.

The chain is built from TRBV19 and TRBJ2-1, with D possibly being TRBD2 (7 bases). Per germline, CDR1 LNHDA and CDR2 SQIVND (reference sequence). This CDR3 has 16 residues. V lost 4 bases to trimming and J lost 8 bases, with 21 bases between them. The CDR3 reads CASSRRGAGLGDEQFF. CDR3 nucleotide sequence: TGTGCCAGTAGTAGACGGGGGGCTGGCTTAGGCGATGAGCAGTTCTTC.